A selection of T cell receptor beta chains follows, all from one sample in a study of blood T cells in healthy people across ages. TCRdb itself ran the 5' RACE reads through MiXCR, one entry per CDR3 protein. Here the sample spans roughly 830,000 distinct CDR3 sequences, around two thirds being singletons. Specimen: blood. These receptors all stem from a man between 25 and 39 years old in good health. Both conserved end residues are part of each CDR3. D genes are given only for firm matches. Not every row has a clone size; where given, it reads once, few, many or a size class.

D gene: TRBD1; J gene: TRBJ2-1; V gene: TRBV11-3; clone size: -; CDR3 protein: CASSSKDRGYNEQFF; CDR3 DNA: TGTGCCAGCAGCTCGAAGGACAGGGGTTACAATGAGCAGTTCTTC
D gene: -; J gene: TRBJ2-7; V gene: TRBV13; clone size: -; CDR3 protein: CASSADKYEQYF; CDR3 DNA: TGTGCCAGCAGCGCGGACAAGTACGAGCAGTACTTC
D gene: TRBD1; J gene: TRBJ2-5; V gene: TRBV7-2; clone size: -; CDR3 protein: CASSSGQGAETQYF; CDR3 DNA: TGTGCCAGCAGCTCAGGACAGGGTGCAGAGACCCAGTACTTC
D gene: -; J gene: TRBJ1-2; V gene: TRBV7-3; clone size: -; CDR3 protein: CASSLRPGGDGYTF; CDR3 DNA: TGTGCCAGCAGCTTAAGGCCCGGGGGCGATGGCTACACCTTC
D gene: -; J gene: TRBJ2-7; V gene: TRBV7-2; clone size: -; CDR3 protein: CASSSPGGGRGYEQYF; CDR3 DNA: TGTGCCAGCAGCTCCCCTGGGGGGGGGCGAGGCTACGAGCAGTACTTC
D gene: -; J gene: TRBJ2-7; V gene: TRBV15; clone size: -; CDR3 protein: CATSRELEGYEQYF; CDR3 DNA: TGTGCCACCAGCAGAGAATTGGAGGGTTACGAGCAGTACTTC
D gene: -; J gene: TRBJ1-5; V gene: TRBV10-3; clone size: once; CDR3 protein: CAISDDRNQPQHF; CDR3 DNA: TGTGCCATCAGTGACGACAGGAATCAGCCCCAGCATTTT
D gene: TRBD2; J gene: TRBJ2-7; V gene: TRBV6-2/TRBV6-3; clone size: -; CDR3 protein: CASTSHGTSGVYEQYF; CDR3 DNA: TGTGCCAGCACCAGCCACGGGACTAGCGGGGTTTACGAGCAGTACTTC
D gene: -; J gene: TRBJ2-2; V gene: TRBV29-1; clone size: -; CDR3 protein: CSARGPSGPGELFF; CDR3 DNA: TGCAGCGCCCGGGGGCCTTCGGGTCCCGGGGAGCTGTTTTTT
D gene: -; J gene: TRBJ2-5; V gene: TRBV10-3; clone size: few; CDR3 protein: CAISDDVYEYF; CDR3 DNA: TGTGCCATTTCTGATGATGTATACGAGTACTTC
D gene: TRBD2; J gene: TRBJ2-3; V gene: TRBV4-2; clone size: -; CDR3 protein: CASSQRAGGRTDTQYF; CDR3 DNA: TGTGCCAGCAGCCAGCGAGCGGGGGGCCGCACAGATACGCAGTATTTT
D gene: -; J gene: TRBJ1-2; V gene: TRBV6-6; clone size: -; CDR3 protein: CASFGVGYTF; CDR3 DNA: TGTGCCAGCTTTGGGGTTGGCTACACCTTC
D gene: TRBD2; J gene: TRBJ2-1; V gene: TRBV14; clone size: few; CDR3 protein: CASSQVGTSYNEQFF; CDR3 DNA: TGTGCCAGCAGCCAAGTCGGGACTAGCTACAATGAGCAGTTCTTC
D gene: -; J gene: TRBJ2-7; V gene: TRBV14; clone size: -; CDR3 protein: CASSQDLGRGSPYEQYF; CDR3 DNA: TGTGCCAGCAGCCAAGATCTGGGCAGGGGATCGCCCTACGAGCAGTACTTC
D gene: TRBD2; J gene: TRBJ2-1; V gene: TRBV7-2; clone size: -; CDR3 protein: CASSLAASGGYNEQFF; CDR3 DNA: TGTGCCAGCAGCTTAGCGGCTAGCGGGGGCTACAATGAGCAGTTCTTC
D gene: TRBD2; J gene: TRBJ2-5; V gene: TRBV7-2; clone size: -; CDR3 protein: CAGSSGGYQETQYF; CDR3 DNA: TGTGCCGGCAGCTCGGGGGGATACCAAGAGACCCAGTACTTC
D gene: TRBD1; J gene: TRBJ1-6; V gene: TRBV15; clone size: -; CDR3 protein: CATSREGFDQGARGSPLHF; CDR3 DNA: TGTGCCACCAGCAGAGAGGGATTTGACCAGGGGGCTCGGGGTTCACCCCTCCACTTT
D gene: -; J gene: TRBJ1-6; V gene: TRBV27; clone size: -; CDR3 protein: CASSLYGGGGPNSPLHF; CDR3 DNA: TGTGCCAGCAGTTTATATGGGGGCGGAGGGCCCAATTCACCCCTCCACTTT
D gene: -; J gene: TRBJ1-1; V gene: TRBV29-1; clone size: -; CDR3 protein: CSVNTWDTEAFF; CDR3 DNA: TGCAGCGTCAACACGTGGGACACTGAAGCTTTCTTT
D gene: -; J gene: TRBJ2-1; V gene: TRBV29-1; clone size: -; CDR3 protein: CSVEDFETRAPNEQFF; CDR3 DNA: TGCAGCGTTGAAGATTTCGAGACGAGGGCCCCCAATGAGCAGTTCTTC
D gene: -; J gene: TRBJ2-4; V gene: TRBV7-9; clone size: few; CDR3 protein: CASSLRTEGEQYF; CDR3 DNA: TGTGCCAGCAGCTTGAGGACAGAGGGGGAGCAGTACTTC
D gene: -; J gene: TRBJ2-2; V gene: TRBV12-3/TRBV12-4; clone size: -; CDR3 protein: CASSPQAAGELFF; CDR3 DNA: TGTGCCAGCAGTCCTCAAGCCGCCGGGGAGCTGTTTTTT
D gene: TRBD1; J gene: TRBJ1-2; V gene: TRBV7-2; clone size: -; CDR3 protein: CASSRDRGAGYTF; CDR3 DNA: TGTGCCAGCAGCCGGGACAGGGGGGCTGGCTACACCTTC
D gene: -; J gene: TRBJ1-2; V gene: TRBV4-2; clone size: few; CDR3 protein: CASSHTDPGERGYTF; CDR3 DNA: TGTGCCAGCAGCCATACGGACCCCGGGGAAAGGGGCTACACCTTC
D gene: TRBD1; J gene: TRBJ2-1; V gene: TRBV6-5; clone size: -; CDR3 protein: CASSYHTGQGGENEQFF; CDR3 DNA: TGTGCCAGCAGTTACCATACGGGACAGGGGGGCGAAAATGAGCAGTTCTTC
D gene: -; J gene: TRBJ2-4; V gene: TRBV18; clone size: -; CDR3 protein: CASTLTAGKSSYEQYF; CDR3 DNA: TGTGCCAGCACCCTCACTGCGGGGAAAAGCTCCTATGAGCAGTACTTC
D gene: TRBD2; J gene: TRBJ2-3; V gene: TRBV4-2; clone size: few; CDR3 protein: CASSQQRGGYDTQYF; CDR3 DNA: TGTGCCAGCAGCCAGCAGCGGGGCGGATACGATACGCAGTATTTT
D gene: TRBD2; J gene: TRBJ2-1; V gene: TRBV29-1; clone size: few; CDR3 protein: CSVEGRRGGGNEQFF; CDR3 DNA: TGCAGCGTTGAAGGAAGGCGGGGGGGCGGCAATGAGCAGTTCTTC
D gene: -; J gene: TRBJ2-7; V gene: TRBV3-1; clone size: -; CDR3 protein: CASSQDRYPLSEQYF; CDR3 DNA: TGTGCCAGCAGCCAAGACAGGTACCCCCTTAGCGAGCAGTACTTC
D gene: TRBD2; J gene: TRBJ2-7; V gene: TRBV29-1; clone size: few; CDR3 protein: CSVVTSGILYEQYF; CDR3 DNA: TGCAGCGTTGTAACTAGCGGAATCCTCTACGAGCAGTACTTC
D gene: -; J gene: TRBJ2-5; V gene: TRBV7-2; clone size: -; CDR3 protein: CASSLGAGSGGETQYF; CDR3 DNA: TGTGCCAGCAGCTTAGGCGCTGGTTCCGGGGGAGAGACCCAGTACTTC
D gene: -; J gene: TRBJ1-2; V gene: TRBV6-6; clone size: -; CDR3 protein: CASSYGKGDGYTF; CDR3 DNA: TGTGCCAGCAGTTACGGAAAGGGGGATGGCTACACCTTC
D gene: TRBD1; J gene: TRBJ2-2; V gene: TRBV29-1; clone size: -; CDR3 protein: CSVNGQGAGELFF; CDR3 DNA: TGCAGCGTAAACGGACAGGGGGCCGGGGAGCTGTTTTTT
D gene: TRBD1; J gene: TRBJ1-1; V gene: TRBV28; clone size: -; CDR3 protein: CASSRTGGTEAFF; CDR3 DNA: TGTGCCAGCAGCAGAACAGGGGGCACTGAAGCTTTCTTT
D gene: TRBD1; J gene: TRBJ2-4; V gene: TRBV7-2; clone size: few; CDR3 protein: CASSRTGERGIQYF; CDR3 DNA: TGTGCCAGCAGCCGAACAGGGGAGAGAGGCATTCAGTACTTC
D gene: TRBD1; J gene: TRBJ1-1; V gene: TRBV4-2; clone size: -; CDR3 protein: CASSQAGQGTEAFF; CDR3 DNA: TGTGCCAGCAGCCAAGCCGGACAGGGCACTGAAGCTTTCTTT
D gene: -; J gene: TRBJ2-3; V gene: TRBV5-1; clone size: few; CDR3 protein: CASSLGDSFRLFTDTQYF; CDR3 DNA: TGCGCCAGCAGCTTGGGTGACAGCTTTCGACTATTCACAGATACGCAGTATTTT
D gene: -; J gene: TRBJ2-5; V gene: TRBV21-1; clone size: -; CDR3 protein: CASSKAEAGSQETQYF; CDR3 DNA: TGTGCCAGCAGCAAAGCTGAGGCAGGGTCCCAAGAGACCCAGTACTTC
D gene: TRBD1; J gene: TRBJ2-7; V gene: TRBV29-1; clone size: -; CDR3 protein: CSGRDSYEQYF; CDR3 DNA: TGCAGCGGCCGGGACAGCTACGAGCAGTACTTC
D gene: TRBD2; J gene: TRBJ2-5; V gene: TRBV7-2; clone size: few; CDR3 protein: CASSSALGAGQETQYF; CDR3 DNA: TGTGCCAGCAGCTCCGCCCTGGGAGCGGGACAAGAGACCCAGTACTTC
D gene: TRBD1; J gene: TRBJ1-5; V gene: TRBV4-2; clone size: -; CDR3 protein: CASSQDPGQGYQPQHF; CDR3 DNA: TGTGCCAGCAGCCAAGATCCCGGACAGGGTTATCAGCCCCAGCATTTT
D gene: -; J gene: TRBJ2-6; V gene: TRBV4-3; clone size: many; CDR3 protein: CASSQEMAGANVLTF; CDR3 DNA: TGCGCCAGCAGCCAAGAGATGGCTGGGGCCAACGTCCTGACTTTC
D gene: TRBD1; J gene: TRBJ1-5; V gene: TRBV14; clone size: -; CDR3 protein: CASSRQLQGNQPQHF; CDR3 DNA: TGTGCCAGCAGCCGACAACTACAGGGGAACCAGCCCCAGCATTTT
D gene: TRBD2; J gene: TRBJ2-3; V gene: TRBV10-3; clone size: -; CDR3 protein: CAISDGRGESTDTQYF; CDR3 DNA: TGTGCCATCAGTGATGGACGGGGGGAAAGCACAGATACGCAGTATTTT
D gene: TRBD1; J gene: TRBJ1-2; V gene: TRBV10-3; clone size: few; CDR3 protein: CAISESIDRGGGYTF; CDR3 DNA: TGTGCCATCAGTGAGTCCATAGACAGGGGAGGTGGCTACACCTTC
D gene: -; J gene: TRBJ2-7; V gene: TRBV5-1; clone size: -; CDR3 protein: CASSPGGTSSYEQYF; CDR3 DNA: TGCGCCAGCAGCCCCGGGGGCACTAGCTCCTACGAGCAGTACTTC
D gene: -; J gene: TRBJ2-1; V gene: TRBV7-9; clone size: -; CDR3 protein: CASSSGQRRFNEQFF; CDR3 DNA: TGTGCCAGCAGCTCCGGACAGAGGCGGTTCAATGAGCAGTTCTTC
D gene: -; J gene: TRBJ2-1; V gene: TRBV4-1; clone size: -; CDR3 protein: CASRGDGNEQFF; CDR3 DNA: TGCGCCAGCAGGGGGGACGGCAATGAGCAGTTCTTC
D gene: TRBD1; J gene: TRBJ2-1; V gene: TRBV6-5; clone size: -; CDR3 protein: CASSPQTGGYNEQFF; CDR3 DNA: TGTGCCAGCAGTCCGCAAACAGGGGGATACAATGAGCAGTTCTTC
D gene: -; J gene: TRBJ1-2; V gene: TRBV20-1; clone size: few; CDR3 protein: CSARDSDSIYNYGYTF; CDR3 DNA: TGCAGTGCTAGAGATTCAGACAGCATATATAACTATGGCTACACCTTC
D gene: TRBD1; J gene: TRBJ2-7; V gene: TRBV28; clone size: once; CDR3 protein: CASSDLGGREQYF; CDR3 DNA: TGTGCCAGCAGTGACCTAGGGGGCAGGGAGCAGTACTTC
D gene: -; J gene: TRBJ1-4; V gene: TRBV3-1; clone size: few; CDR3 protein: CASGVAATNEKLFF; CDR3 DNA: TGTGCCAGCGGGGTGGCCGCAACTAATGAAAAACTGTTTTTT
D gene: -; J gene: TRBJ2-3; V gene: TRBV4-3; clone size: few; CDR3 protein: CASSQERAGGPTGDTQYF; CDR3 DNA: TGCGCCAGCAGCCAAGAAAGGGCGGGGGGCCCGACAGGGGATACGCAGTATTTT
D gene: -; J gene: TRBJ2-7; V gene: TRBV3-1; clone size: -; CDR3 protein: CASSQEWRPSYEQYF; CDR3 DNA: TGTGCCAGCAGCCAAGAGTGGAGGCCATCCTACGAGCAGTACTTC